This passage covers 4 T cell receptor beta chains from one sample sequenced in a study of radiotherapy plus CTLA-4 blockade in lung cancer. Clones were sequenced by immunoSEQ multiplex PCR, and TCRdb holds only the in-frame ones, with some missing. The repertoire holds over 30,000 clones, 60% to 80% seen once, with around 5.1% in the top ten. The sequencing here drew on peripheral blood, taken from a patient treated with radiotherapy plus ipilimumab. Receptors originate from a human donor with non-small cell lung cancer whose response to radiotherapy plus ipilimumab could not be evaluated.

This clone has a handful of counts. This sequence joins TRBV18 and TRBJ2-7; weak D call: TRBD2 (7 bases). This CDR3 spans 15 amino acids. V lost 2 bases, J lost 0 bases, and 11 bases lay in between. Germline CDR1 and CDR2: KGHSH and LQKENI. CDR3 protein: CASSPGGGSSYEQYF. CDR3 sequence (DNA): TGTGCCAGCTCACCAGGCGGGGGCAGCTCCTACGAGCAGTACTTC. Complete variable domain (other parts from reference TRBV18 and TRBJ2-7): NAGVMQNPRHLVRRRGQEARLRCSPMKGHSHVYWYRQLPEEGLKFMVYLQKENIIDESGMPKERFSAEFPKEGPSILRIQQVVRGDSAAYFCASSPGGGSSYEQYFGPGTRLTVT.

The chain employs TRBV6-5 and TRBJ2-7; TRBD1 aligns across 9 bases. The CDR3 runs to 14 residues. The V and J ends lost 6 bases and 2 bases, in that order; junction bases with no gene match: 5. Germline V gene sequence: CDR1 MNHEY, CDR2 SVGAGI. The CDR3 bases are TGTGCCAGCAGAATGGGACAGGGTACCTACGAGCAGTACTTC. This codes for CASRMGQGTYEQYF.

CDR3 nucleotide sequence: TGCAGCGTTGGACAGGCCTACGAGCAGTACTTC. Protein sequence: CSVGQAYEQYF. The genes are TRBV29-1 and TRBJ2-7; D is possibly TRBD1 (6 bases). Germline V gives CDR1 SQVTM, CDR2 ANQGSEA. Trimming shortened V by 4 bases and J by 2 bases, and 6 bases separated the two germline ends. This CDR3 is 11 amino acids long.

The chain couples TRBV5-4 to TRBJ2-1; 7 positions agree with TRBD2. V shed 3 bases and J 3 bases; nucleotides not matched to a gene: 6. Germline V gene lookup returns CDR1 SGHNT and CDR2 YYREEE (reference sequence). The CDR3 length is 15 residues. The CDR3, as DNA: TGTGCCAGCAGCTCCGGGACTACCCTCTACAATGAGCAGTTCTTC. Its protein is CASSSGTTLYNEQFF.